The next 32 T cell receptor beta chains were all read from a single sample in a study of T-cell memory formation after mild COVID-19. TCRdb reprocessed the 5' RACE reads with MiXCR, giving one entry per CDR3 protein. The sample lists 30,000 or so distinct CDR3 sequences, around 20% occurring once. Sequencing was performed on PBMCs or a T cell subset sorted from them (not recorded which). These TCRs come from an adult who had mild COVID-19 (a few samples of this study predate the infection). Cell type and time point are not known.

The V and J genes are TRBV9 and TRBJ1-2; D is uncertain. Trimming took 0 bases from V and 4 from J, leaving 10 bases between them. CDR3 length equals 14 residues. Germline V gene sequence: CDR1 SGDLS, CDR2 YYNGEE. For the CDR3, the DNA is TGTGCCAGCAGCGTAGATGACAAAGGCTATGGCTACACCTTC. Amino acids: CASSVDDKGYGYTF.

Ten or more counts support this clonotype. The rearrangement joins TRBV12-3 or TRBV12-4 to TRBJ1-2, with 8 bases that match TRBD1. V trimming: 4 bases; J trimming: 8 bases; junction bases outside the gene matches: 12. This CDR3 is 15 amino acids long. The CDR3 coding sequence is TGTGCCAGCAGTTCGTCCTTAACACAGGGGGGAGGCTACACCTTC. This translates into CASSSSLTQGGGYTF.

This clonotype was seen repeatedly, ten times or more. The chain is built from TRBV20-1 and TRBJ1-2; TRBD1 is a possible D gene (5 bases). There are 18 residues in the CDR3. Germline loops: CDR1 DFQATT, CDR2 SNEGSKA (reference sequence). Between the trimmed V and J ends, which lost 2 bases and 7 bases, there was a span of 29 bases. The CDR3 sequence is CSARIRRGEFWGSSGYTF. The DNA for the CDR3 is TGCAGTGCTAGAATAAGAAGGGGTGAATTTTGGGGCAGTTCTGGCTACACCTTC.

This clonotype was seen at least ten times. The V call is TRBV12-3 or TRBV12-4, the J call TRBJ1-3; no firm D call. Trimming took off 6 bases at V and 4 bases at J, with 16 bases between the two ends. This CDR3 spans 15 amino acids. The CDR3 here is CASSPPGWSGNTIYF. The CDR3 region has the DNA TGTGCCAGCAGCCCTCCCGGGTGGTCGGGAAACACCATATATTTT.

This clonotype occurred many times. The V gene is TRBV5-1, the J gene TRBJ2-1; 13 nucleotides agree with TRBD2. This CDR3 comprises 16 residues. With 4 bases clipped from V and 3 bases from J, the junction kept 4 bases outside the gene matches. Germline values: CDR1 SGHRS, CDR2 YFSETQ. The CDR3 nucleotides are TGCGCCAGCAGCGGACTAGCGGGGGCCAACTACAATGAGCAGTTCTTC. It encodes CASSGLAGANYNEQFF.

This clonotype was recorded many times. Here the CDR3 DNA reads TGTGCCACCAGTGATCCGGCCGACGGGGGGGCGTATGGCTACACCTTC. Translating gives CATSDPADGGAYGYTF. This sequence joins TRBV24-1 and TRBJ1-2; TRBD1 is a possible D gene (6 bases). The CDR3 length is 16 residues. Germline CDR1 KGHDR, CDR2 SFDVKD. V shed 3 bases and J shed 5 bases, with 18 bases lying between them.

The chain employs TRBV7-3 and TRBJ2-3; possible D gene TRBD2, 6 bases. The germline V gene encodes CDR1 SGHTA and CDR2 FQGTGA. V was pared by 0 bases and J by 0 bases, with 7 bases between. This CDR3 has 15 amino acids. CDR3 DNA sequence: TGTGCCAGCAGCTTAACTAGCGGAAGCACAGATACGCAGTATTTT. This encodes CASSLTSGSTDTQYF. Looking up the rest from reference TRBV7-3 and TRBJ2-3 gives the full variable domain: GAGVSQTPSNKVTEKGKYVELRCDPISGHTALYWYRQSLGQGPEFLIYFQGTGAADDSGLPNDRFFAVRPEGSVSTLKIQRTERGDSAVYLCASSLTSGSTDTQYFGPGTRLTVL.

This clonotype rates as medium-sized. V is TRBV5-1 and J is TRBJ1-1, with a weak D call TRBD1 (5 bases). Germline V CDR1 and CDR2: SGHRS, YFSETQ. The germline V and J ends were trimmed by 4 bases and 6 bases, with 16 bases remaining between them. This CDR3 is 14 amino acids long. Here the CDR3 reads CASSPERGMAEAFF. The CDR3 DNA is TGCGCCAGCAGCCCGGAAAGGGGAATGGCTGAAGCTTTCTTT. Full variable domain (outside the CDR3, taken from reference TRBV5-1 and TRBJ1-1): KAGVTQTPRYLIKTRGQQVTLSCSPISGHRSVSWYQQTPGQGLQFLFEYFSETQRNKGNFPGRFSGRQFSNSRSEMNVSTLELGDSALYLCASSPERGMAEAFFGQGTRLTVV.

This clonotype was counted many times. This chain links TRBV6-2 or TRBV6-3 with TRBJ2-1; tentative D call: TRBD1 (8 bases). Trimming removed 1 base from V and 5 bases from J, with 12 bases in between. The CDR3 is made up of 15 amino acids. Germline V gene sequence: CDR1 MNHEY, CDR2 SVGEGT. The CDR3 reads CASSYYTGGDNEQFF. The CDR3 bases are TGTGCCAGCAGTTACTACACAGGGGGGGACAATGAGCAGTTCTTC.

The chain has TRBV12-3 or TRBV12-4 and TRBJ1-6, with 7 positions matching TRBD1. The CDR3 totals 14 residues. Trimming removed 3 bases from V and 14 bases from J; junction bases left unmatched: 10. CDR3 in DNA: TGTGCCAGCAGTTTTCCGGGACAGTTCTCCTCCCTCCACTTT. This translates into CASSFPGQFSSLHF.

Notes on this clonotype: With a much larger clone just one base away, this may be a read error. The chain links TRBV3-1 to TRBJ2-7; TRBD2 matches at 7 bases. V lost 4 bases and J lost 2; bases outside the gene matches: 8. Looked up from germline, CDR1 is LGHDT and CDR2 is YNNKEL (reference sequence). This CDR3 region has 15 residues. The CDR3, as DNA: TGTGCCAGCAGCCGAGATTCTAGCGGAACCTACGAGCAGTACTTC. This encodes CASSRDSSGTYEQYF.

This clonotype came up many times. This rearrangement joins TRBV9 to TRBJ2-7; 13 nucleotides align to TRBD2. Trimming cost V 0 bases and J 6 bases; bases outside gene matches: 3. This CDR3 is built from 15 residues. CDR1 is SGDLS, CDR2 YYNGEE, per germline. CDR3 loop: CASSVEGLAGSEQYF. In nucleotides, the CDR3 is TGTGCCAGCAGCGTAGAGGGACTAGCGGGGTCCGAGCAGTACTTC.

The J gene is TRBJ2-7, the V gene TRBV7-3, with TRBD1 matching 7 bases. Unmatched junction bases numbered 4, after V lost 3 bases and J lost 5 bases. This CDR3 region has 13 residues. The germline V gene has CDR1 SGHTA and CDR2 FQGTGA. CDR3 coding DNA: TGTGCCAGCAGCTTTGCAGGGGGTAACGAGCAGTACTTC. It codes for CASSFAGGNEQYF. The entire variable domain, with the rest obtained from reference TRBV7-3 and TRBJ2-7, is as follows: GAGVSQTPSNKVTEKGKYVELRCDPISGHTALYWYRQSLGQGPEFLIYFQGTGAADDSGLPNDRFFAVRPEGSVSTLKIQRTERGDSAVYLCASSFAGGNEQYFGPGTRLTVT.

This clonotype was observed at least ten times. This chain uses TRBV7-2 with TRBJ1-5, with 7 bases that match TRBD1. After removal of 1 base from V and 6 bases from J, the junction contained 9 bases not matched to a gene. This CDR3 comprises 16 residues. Looked up from germline, CDR1 is SGHTA and CDR2 is FQGNSA. The CDR3 DNA is TGTGCCAGCAGCTTAGAATCAGGGGGAGGGGGTCAGCCCCAGCATTTT. This gives the protein CASSLESGGGGQPQHF.

There are many counts of this clonotype. The chain carries TRBV5-1 and TRBJ2-1; 11 bases are shared with TRBD2. This CDR3 region has 16 residues. The V gene's germline CDR1 is SGHRS and CDR2 YFSETQ. J gave up 6 bases and V 0 bases, and 5 bases lay outside the gene matches. This chain's CDR3 is CASSLEASGGINEQFF. The CDR3 bases are TGCGCCAGCAGCTTGGAGGCTAGCGGGGGGATCAATGAGCAGTTCTTC.

This clonotype showed up many times. The chain combines TRBV6-1 with TRBJ2-7; D tentatively fits TRBD1 or TRBD2 (5 bases each). The CDR3 runs to 15 residues. CDR1 is MNHNS and CDR2 is SASEGT in the germline V gene. V was pared by 3 bases and J by 0 bases, with 12 bases between. The DNA of the CDR3 is TGTGCCAGCAGTGAGGGGGTTCTTAGCTCCTACGAGCAGTACTTC. It specifies CASSEGVLSSYEQYF.

Sample share makes this clonotype medium-sized. The rearrangement joins TRBV10-3 to TRBJ2-3, with TRBD2 matching 9 bases. Losses at the gene ends were 5 bases for V and 2 bases for J; bases not matched to a gene: 2. The CDR3 is 14 residues long. The germline V gene has CDR1 ENHRY and CDR2 SYGVKD. CDR3 sequence reads: CAISQRGDTDTQYF. DNA of the CDR3: TGTGCCATCAGTCAGCGGGGGGACACAGATACGCAGTATTTT.

The rearrangement links TRBV12-3 or TRBV12-4 to TRBJ1-6; TRBD1 agrees at 7 bases. V lost 3 bases and J lost 9; bases outside the gene matches: 8. The CDR3 sequence is 15 residues long. This CDR3 is CASSFRQGGSSPLHF. Here the CDR3 DNA reads TGTGCCAGCAGTTTTAGACAGGGAGGAAGTTCACCCCTCCACTTT.

This clonotype was seen ten or more times. CDR3 residues: CASSEGHPYEQYF. CDR3 DNA sequence: TGTGCCAGCAGCGAGGGACATCCATACGAGCAGTACTTC. The chain carries TRBV12-3 or TRBV12-4 and TRBJ2-7, with D perhaps TRBD1 (6 bases). The CDR3 totals 13 residues. Between the trimmed V and J ends, which lost 6 bases and 4 bases, there was a span of 13 bases.

The V and J genes are TRBV6-5 and TRBJ1-6; TRBD1 might be the D (6 bases). The CDR3 runs to 14 residues. The V and J ends lost 6 bases and 8 bases respectively, with 14 bases between them. The germline CDR1 and CDR2 sequences are MNHEY and SVGAGI. CDR3 DNA: TGTGCCAGCAGGCCTTTGGGGGCGGATTCACCCCTCCACTTT. It translates to CASRPLGADSPLHF.

This clonotype was detected many times. V usage is TRBV5-6 and J usage is TRBJ2-7; possibly TRBD2 for D (6 bases). V gave up 5 bases and J gave up 0 bases, with 12 bases separating them. This CDR3 has 14 residues. Germline CDR1 is SGHDT and CDR2 is YYEEEE. The chain's CDR3 is CASRDYLLSYEQYF. CDR3 nucleotides: TGTGCCAGCAGGGACTACCTACTCTCCTACGAGCAGTACTTC.

This sequence joins TRBV30 and TRBJ1-2, with 7 positions matching TRBD1. After removal of 3 bases from V and 6 bases from J, the junction contained 7 bases not matched to a gene. The CDR3 runs to 13 residues. CDR1 is GTSNPN and CDR2 is SVGIG in the germline V gene (reference sequence). CDR3 nucleotide sequence: TGTGCCTGGAGAGGACAGGCTCTAAATGGCTACACCTTC. The encoded protein is CAWRGQALNGYTF.

This clonotype has at least ten counts. This chain connects TRBV6-2 or TRBV6-3 to TRBJ2-7; 8 bases are shared with TRBD1. V was pared by 6 bases and J by 2 bases, with 9 bases of the junction left unmatched. The CDR3 totals 15 residues. Germline V gives CDR1 MNHEY, CDR2 SVGEGT. The CDR3 reads CASSRSRTGTYEQYF. The CDR3 DNA reads as TGTGCCAGCAGCCGAAGCCGGACAGGGACCTACGAGCAGTACTTC.

At least ten counts were recorded for this clonotype. The chain is built from TRBV20-1 and TRBJ2-3; 7 nucleotides match TRBD2. V dropped 7 bases and J dropped 2; count of bases not matched to a gene: 12. Germline CDR1 DFQATT, CDR2 SNEGSKA (reference sequence). The CDR3 runs 15 residues. The DNA for the CDR3 is TGCAGTGTTACTCCTAGCGGCCTAAACACAGATACGCAGTATTTT. Protein product: CSVTPSGLNTDTQYF.

This clonotype appeared a few times. This rearrangement joins TRBV4-1 to TRBJ2-6; D not resolved. The CDR3 runs 18 residues. The germline V gene has CDR1 MGHRA and CDR2 YSYEKL. Trimming stripped 1 base from V and 2 bases from J, with 15 bases between. CDR3 loop: CASSQGSRRIAGANVLTF. As DNA, the CDR3 is TGCGCCAGCAGCCAAGGTTCTAGGAGAATCGCTGGGGCCAACGTCCTGACTTTC.

This clonotype was picked up many times. The J gene is TRBJ2-3, the V gene TRBV3-1; D might be TRBD1 (6 bases). The CDR3 totals 15 residues. The V gene lost 0 bases and the J gene lost 4 bases, with 11 bases spanning the gap. Germline CDR1 reads LGHDT; CDR2 reads YNNKEL (reference sequence). The CDR3: CASSQDPTGPDTQYF. The CDR3 nucleotides are TGTGCCAGCAGCCAAGATCCGACAGGACCAGATACGCAGTATTTT.

This clonotype has ten or more counts. V and J are TRBV20-1 and TRBJ2-7, with D possibly TRBD2 on 6 matching bases. V gave up 4 bases and J gave up 2 bases, with 12 bases separating them. This CDR3 is 13 amino acids long. CDR1 DFQATT and CDR2 SNEGSKA come from the germline V gene (reference sequence). The CDR3 bases are TGCAGTGCTAATGGGGGGAGGCCCTACGAGCAGTACTTC. It yields the protein CSANGGRPYEQYF.

This chain uses TRBV19 with TRBJ2-7, with unresolved D. The V and J ends lost 7 bases and 3 bases respectively, with 16 bases between them. The germline CDR1 and CDR2 sequences are LNHDA and SQIVND (reference sequence). CDR3 length: 14 residues. CDR3 residues: CASIGNRLGYEQYF. CDR3 sequence (DNA): TGTGCCAGTATCGGAAACAGATTAGGCTACGAGCAGTACTTC. The full variable domain, rest sourced from reference TRBV19 and TRBJ2-7, is DGGITQSPKYLFRKEGQNVTLSCEQNLNHDAMYWYRQDPGQGLRLIYYSQIVNDFQKGDIAEGYSVSREKKESFPLTVTSAQKNPTAFYLCASIGNRLGYEQYFGPGTRLTVT.

There are many counts of this clonotype. The chain has TRBV5-1 and TRBJ1-1; possible D gene TRBD1, 6 bases. There are 14 residues in the CDR3. The V end was cut by 3 bases, the J end by 1 base, with 10 bases between. Germline-derived CDR1 and CDR2 are SGHRS and YFSETQ. The CDR3 DNA reads as TGCGCCAGCAGCTCGGGGGCGGGGAACACTGAAGCTTTCTTT. Its protein product is CASSSGAGNTEAFF.

This clonotype was recorded at least ten times. This sequence joins TRBV12-3 or TRBV12-4 and TRBJ1-3; tentative D call: TRBD1 (5 bases). V was pared by 4 bases and J by 1 base, with 17 bases between. The CDR3 is 17 amino acids. The CDR3 DNA reads as TGTGCCAGCAGTTCCGGGACCTGGCTTCGATCTGGAAACACCATATATTTT. It translates to CASSSGTWLRSGNTIYF.

This clonotype showed up many times. The V and J genes are TRBV2 and TRBJ1-2; TRBD1 matches 8 bases. V lost 3 bases and J lost 2; bases outside the gene matches: 2. Germline V gene lookup returns CDR1 SNHLY and CDR2 FYNNEI. The CDR3 totals 14 residues. CDR3 protein: CASSDRGPNYGYTF. As DNA, the CDR3 is TGTGCCAGCAGTGACAGGGGGCCAAACTATGGCTACACCTTC.

The chain has TRBV15 and TRBJ2-7; tentatively, D is TRBD1 (6 bases). With 2 bases removed from V and 3 bases from J, the gap between germline ends came to 14 bases. Germline V lookup: CDR1 LNHNV, CDR2 YYDKDF (reference sequence). This CDR3 contains 15 residues. Here the CDR3 reads CATSRYTGKGYEQYF. The CDR3, as DNA: TGTGCCACCAGCAGATATACAGGGAAAGGCTACGAGCAGTACTTC.